The source of this TCR beta chain is a study of cytomegalovirus exposure and HLA in healthy donors. The PCR was carried out with 60 Vbeta primers and 13 Jbeta primers. Repertoires were generated with immunoSEQ multiplex PCR, while TCRdb's copy carries only in-frame clones and drops some. The sample contains more than 60,000 clones, about three quarters of which appear only once. There are 14 residues in the CDR3. Germline-derived CDR1 and CDR2 are MNHEY and SMNVEV (reference sequence). V lost 3 bases and J lost 0, with 8 bases in between. Study-wide results and caveats: TCR beta V- and J-gene trimming was later associated with a missense DCLRE1C variant.

With regard to this clone: Its antigen is currently unknown.

The chain recombines TRBV27 with TRBJ1-2, with D possibly being TRBD1 (6 bases). Sequencing was carried out using PBMCs. The clonotype was recovered from a young man in good health and CMV-seronegative. The CDR3 reads CASSLDSTNYGYTF. For the CDR3, the DNA is TGTGCCAGCAGTTTGGACAGTACTAACTATGGCTACACCTTC.